These 11 T cell receptor beta chains came from one sample sequenced in a study of PD-1 blockade in classical Hodgkin lymphoma. Patients all relapsed after autologous stem cell transplantation, and there was variation in brentuximab vedotin exposure. Measured with immunoSEQ multiplex PCR; TCRdb has only the in-frame clones, and not every one. The sample consists of 20,000 to 30,000 clones, approximately 84% of them appearing once. The material was peripheral blood mononuclear cells (PBMCs), obtained at baseline. Receptor source: a human donor with classical Hodgkin lymphoma.

This chain links TRBV7-9 with TRBJ1-2; 7 bases are shared with TRBD1. The CDR3 totals 15 residues. J lost 3 bases, V lost 1 base, and 5 bases had no gene match. Germline CDR1 and CDR2: SEHNR and FQNEAQ (reference sequence). Here the CDR3 reads CASSLGQGTHYGYTF. Here the CDR3 DNA reads TGTGCCAGCAGCTTAGGACAGGGAACTCACTATGGCTACACCTTC.

J is TRBJ1-2 and V is TRBV4-1, with D possibly matching TRBD1 (5 bases). The CDR3 covers 14 residues. Germline V gene lookup returns CDR1 MGHRA and CDR2 YSYEKL. V was pared by 4 bases and J by 6 bases, with 15 bases between. As DNA, the CDR3 is TGCGCCAGCAGCCCGGTCGGGGCAGCTCATGGCTACACCTTC. It codes for CASSPVGAAHGYTF.

This chain links TRBV5-1 with TRBJ2-2; TRBD1 aligns across 7 bases. The ends lost 5 bases at V and 6 bases at J; junction bases unmatched: 7. CDR1 and CDR2 from the germline V gene are SGHRS and YFSETQ. The CDR3 is made up of 14 amino acids. The CDR3 DNA follows: TGCGCCAGCAGTTCGACAGGGACCCCCGGGGAGCTGTTTTTT. This encodes CASSSTGTPGELFF.

The CDR3 nucleotides read TGTGCCAGCAGTGGTGGCCGGGACAGGACTCCCTATGGCTACACCTTC. Translation gives CASSGGRDRTPYGYTF. The rearrangement joins TRBV25-1 to TRBJ1-2, with 8 positions matching TRBD1. The CDR3 spans 16 residues. Germline trimming cut 4 bases from V and 4 bases from J; bases unmatched to any gene: 11. Germline CDR1 reads MGHDK; CDR2 reads SYGVNS.

In this sample, this clone turned up once. V gene TRBV7-9 combines with J gene TRBJ1-6, with D unresolved. V lost 1 base, J lost 0 bases, and 4 bases lay in between. Germline V lookup: CDR1 SEHNR, CDR2 FQNEAQ (reference sequence). The CDR3 is 15 amino acids. In nucleotides, the CDR3 is TGTGCCAGCAGCTTAGAAGCCTCCTATAATTCACCCCTCCACTTT. Translating gives CASSLEASYNSPLHF.

This clone was seen only once. The J gene is TRBJ1-1, the V gene TRBV5-4, with TRBD1 matching 7 bases. Trimming removed 2 bases from V and 9 bases from J; junction bases left unmatched: 10. The V gene's germline CDR1 is SGHNT and CDR2 YYREEE (reference sequence). The CDR3 runs to 14 residues. CDR3 protein: CASSLNQGVQQAFF. The CDR3 nucleotides read TGTGCCAGCAGCTTAAACCAGGGGGTCCAACAAGCTTTCTTT. Full variable domain (rest looked up from reference TRBV5-4 and TRBJ1-1): ETGVTQSPTHLIKTRGQQVTLRCSSQSGHNTVSWYQQALGQGPQFIFQYYREEENGRGNFPPRFSGLQFPNYSSELNVNALELDDSALYLCASSLNQGVQQAFFGQGTRLTVV.

The V call is TRBV7-9, the J call TRBJ1-4; D call uncertain. The CDR3 is made up of 16 amino acids. V lost 1 base and J lost 0, with 9 bases in between. Germline lookup yields CDR1 SEHNR and CDR2 FQNEAQ (reference sequence). DNA for the CDR3: TGTGCCAGCAGCTTAGAGGGCCTCGCAACTAATGAAAAACTGTTTTTT. Amino acid sequence: CASSLEGLATNEKLFF.

The chain carries TRBV10-3 and TRBJ2-5; TRBD2 agrees at 10 bases. CDR1 is ENHRY, CDR2 SYGVKD, per germline. With V trimmed by 4 bases and J by 5 bases, 7 bases remained unmatched. The CDR3 has 15 amino acids. The CDR3 reads CAISAKRGGAETQYF. CDR3 nucleotides: TGTGCCATCAGTGCTAAGCGGGGGGGCGCGGAGACCCAGTACTTC.

This chain uses TRBV20-1 with TRBJ2-7, with D tentatively TRBD1 or TRBD2 (5 bases each). CDR3 length: 11 residues. V lost 6 bases to trimming and J lost 3 bases, with 9 bases between them. CDR1 and CDR2 from the germline V gene are DFQATT and SNEGSKA (reference sequence). For the CDR3, the DNA is TGCAGTGCCCGAGGGGACTACGAGCAGTACTTC. It encodes CSARGDYEQYF.

The chain couples TRBV7-8 to TRBJ2-2; D gene ambiguous. The V and J ends lost 1 base and 0 bases respectively, with 6 bases between them. The length of the CDR3 is 15 residues. Germline V gene sequence: CDR1 SGHVS, CDR2 FQNEAQ. CDR3 in DNA: TGTGCCAGCAGCTTAGGGGTCCCGAACACCGGGGAGCTGTTTTTT. It yields the protein CASSLGVPNTGELFF.

The chain has TRBV7-2 and TRBJ2-5; TRBD1 is a possible D gene (5 bases). In germline, CDR1 is SGHTA, CDR2 FQGNSA. Trimming removed 1 base from V and 4 bases from J, with 13 bases in between. The CDR3 runs to 15 residues. This CDR3 is CASSLVPTVVETQYF. The CDR3 DNA sequence: TGTGCCAGCAGCTTAGTCCCGACAGTTGTAGAGACCCAGTACTTC. Full variable domain (missing parts from reference TRBV7-2 and TRBJ2-5): GAGVSQSPSNKVTEKGKDVELRCDPISGHTALYWYRQSLGQGLEFLIYFQGNSAPDKSGLPSDRFSAERTGGSVSTLTIQRTQQEDSAVYLCASSLVPTVVETQYFGPGTRLLVL.